This T cell receptor beta chain emerged from a study of blood T cell repertoires in COVID-19. CDR1 is SGHKS, CDR2 YYEKEE, per germline (reference sequence). The CDR3 is 15 residues long. V lost 4 bases and J 1 base, leaving 15 bases between the germline ends. Data came from immunoSEQ multiplex PCR; TCRdb stores just in-frame clones and leaves some out. The data hold 250,000 to 400,000 clones, with under 90% observed a single time. Followed over time, Seattle patients had been enrolled while infection was active. The sample comprised peripheral blood. The TCR was taken from a woman aged 30 to 39 with COVID-19, enrolled during active disease. The J gene is TRBJ2-7, the V gene TRBV5-5, with D possibly being TRBD1 (6 bases). CDR3 sequence: CASSARDTLSYEQYF. In nucleotides, the CDR3 is TGTGCCAGCAGCGCAAGGGACACCTTATCCTACGAGCAGTACTTC.